These T cell receptor beta chains were read from a single sample in a study of tumour-infiltrating T cells in Burkitt lymphoma. Method: immunoSEQ multiplex PCR; TCRdb's copy keeps in-frame clones and lacks some. The data show 15,000 to 20,000 clones, more than 65% seen once. Sample: tumor tissue. All receptors come from a human donor with diffuse large B-cell lymphoma. Both conserved end residues are part of each CDR3. A D gene is named only where the DNA matches it firmly.

d_call j_call v_call cdr3_aa
TRBD1 TRBJ1-1 TRBV7-8 CASSLGGDRAFF
TRBD2 TRBJ2-7 TRBV7-2 CASSDQSGRVGEQYF
TRBD1 TRBJ1-2 TRBV19 CASSALGGNYGYTF
NA TRBJ1-3 TRBV6-1 CASKMGGNTIYF
TRBD1 TRBJ1-4 TRBV7-2 CASSVTTGGANEKLFF
NA TRBJ1-2 TRBV7-9 CASSFLGGGYGYTF
NA TRBJ1-5 TRBV19 CASTPGYSNQPQHF
TRBD2 TRBJ2-7 TRBV4-3 CASSQGVAGTYEQYF
NA TRBJ1-2 TRBV27 CASSLEQPKGDGYTF
TRBD2 TRBJ2-3 TRBV4-3 CASSLAGADRTQYF
TRBD2 TRBJ2-1 TRBV19 CASKDSGSVSYNEQFF
TRBD2 TRBJ2-1 TRBV7-2 CASSFFSSGNNEQFF